The 8 T cell receptor beta chains reported below all come from one sample, sequenced in a study of naive and memory T cell subsets. Both TRBC1 and TRBC2 were covered by a beta constant-region primer of two equimolar oligonucleotides. Each CDR3 protein is one row after TCRdb ran MiXCR on the UMI-ligation and nested PCR reads. The sample shows around 90,000 distinct CDR3 sequences, roughly 7% of them seen only once. Sequencing used central memory CD4+ T cells from blood. The receptors were gathered from a human donor in good health.

This clonotype turned up a few times. The chain carries TRBV6-6 and TRBJ2-7; D is perhaps TRBD1 (6 bases). Trimming cost V 5 bases and J 2 bases, with 22 bases left between them. CDR1 MNHNY and CDR2 SVGAGI come from the germline V gene (reference sequence). This CDR3 contains 17 residues. The CDR3 here is CASSRVVWRQDPYEQYF. The DNA for the CDR3 is TGTGCCAGCAGTAGGGTTGTCTGGAGACAGGACCCCTACGAGCAGTACTTC.

This clonotype was detected ten times or more. This chain joins TRBV4-3 and TRBJ2-7; TRBD2 matches 14 bases. The CDR3 has 18 residues. V was pared by 3 bases and J by 0 bases, with 7 bases of the junction left unmatched. Germline V gene lookup returns CDR1 LGHNA and CDR2 YSLEER. CDR3 DNA: TGCGCCAGCAGCCATGCTTATGGGACTAGCGGGAGCTCCTACGAGCAGTACTTC. Protein sequence: CASSHAYGTSGSSYEQYF.

This clonotype was recorded many times. The chain joins TRBV30 to TRBJ2-7, with D perhaps matching TRBD2 (5 bases). Trimming left V 1 base short and J 5 bases short, with 21 bases between. Germline V gene sequence: CDR1 GTSNPN, CDR2 SVGIG (reference sequence). This CDR3 has 16 residues. The CDR3 here is CAWSGKPSDFVDEQYF. In DNA form, the CDR3 reads TGTGCCTGGAGTGGCAAGCCGTCGGACTTCGTAGACGAGCAGTACTTC. The full variable domain, rest sourced from reference TRBV30 and TRBJ2-7, is SQTIHQWPATLVQPVGSPLSLECTVEGTSNPNLYWYRQAAGRGLQLLFYSVGIGQISSEVPQNLSASRPQDRQFILSSKKLLLSDSGFYLCAWSGKPSDFVDEQYFGPGTRLTVT.

This clonotype was found many times. The V and J genes are TRBV7-6 and TRBJ2-3, with TRBD2 as a possible D gene (7 bases). This CDR3 has 15 residues. The germline gives CDR1 SGHVS, CDR2 FNYEAQ. The V gene lost 2 bases and the J gene lost 2 bases, with 11 bases spanning the gap. CDR3 bases: TGTGCCAGCAGCTTAAGCGGGACAACCACAGATACGCAGTATTTT. Its translation: CASSLSGTTTDTQYF.

This clonotype was detected many times. J is TRBJ2-7 and V is TRBV6-1, with D hard to call. V was trimmed by 3 bases and J by 0 bases, leaving 12 bases between them. CDR1 is MNHNS and CDR2 is SASEGT in the germline V gene. This CDR3 is built from 15 residues. CDR3 in amino acids: CASSEITLSSYEQYF. The CDR3 DNA sequence: TGTGCCAGCAGTGAGATAACTTTAAGCTCCTACGAGCAGTACTTC.

This clonotype was seen ten or more times. The chain combines TRBV7-2 with TRBJ2-1; the D is unclear. The CDR3 covers 14 residues. Deletions cut 2 bases from V and 10 bases from J, with 15 bases between. Germline CDR1 and CDR2: SGHTA and FQGNSA. CDR3 nucleotide sequence: TGTGCCAGCAGCTTAAGGTTGGAGACACGGGAGCAGTTCTTC. It is translated as CASSLRLETREQFF.

This clonotype was detected a few times. The chain carries TRBV20-1 and TRBJ1-1; D may be TRBD1 (6 bases). V was shortened by 4 bases and J by 0 bases, with 12 bases between the two germline ends. The CDR3 sequence is 14 residues long. Germline V CDR1 and CDR2: DFQATT, SNEGSKA (reference sequence). CDR3 protein: CSANSGGVNTEAFF. The CDR3 DNA is TGCAGTGCTAATTCGGGGGGCGTGAACACTGAAGCTTTCTTT.

This clonotype was counted ten times or more. The V gene is TRBV27, the J gene TRBJ2-1; a weak D match, TRBD1 (5 bases). Trimming stripped 4 bases from V and 6 bases from J, with 13 bases between. The V gene's germline CDR1 is MNHEY and CDR2 SMNVEV (reference sequence). CDR3 length: 14 residues. Written as DNA, the CDR3 is TGTGCCAGCAGTTCTTTAGGGGTGGGCAATGAGCAGTTCTTC. Protein product: CASSSLGVGNEQFF.